This TCR beta chain was found in a study of blood T cell repertoires in COVID-19. This CDR3 spans 15 amino acids. Trimming took 2 bases from V and 8 from J; bases not matched to a gene: 4. Per germline, CDR1 SGHTA and CDR2 FQGTGA. Generated by immunoSEQ multiplex PCR, the TCRdb table keeps only in-frame clones and is missing some. The repertoire has 40,000 to 50,000 clones, about three quarters of them found once; the top ten carry under 9%. This chain links TRBV7-3 with TRBJ2-1, with TRBD2 matching over 12 bases. The sequencing sample was made of peripheral blood. The sequence was obtained from an older man with active or convalescent COVID-19. CDR3 loop: CASSLGLAGLDEQFF. CDR3 bases: TGTGCCAGCAGCTTAGGACTAGCGGGGCTGGATGAGCAGTTCTTC.